This T cell receptor (beta chain) was captured by sequencing in a study of cytomegalovirus exposure and HLA in healthy donors. About the study: Genetic ancestry analysis placed around four fifths of the 300 to 400 donors that were genotyped in the Caucasian-associated cluster.

The CDR3 sequence is 13 residues long. Germline V gene sequence: CDR1 SNHLY, CDR2 FYNNEI. The germline V and J ends were trimmed by 4 bases and 2 bases, with 9 bases remaining between them. As for this clone: Its antigen is as yet unknown.

Study outcomes and limitations: Later work found most CMV-associated TCR beta chains apparently HLA-restricted. Using a false discovery rate of 0.05, a later analysis showed that 16,000 or so TCR beta sequences were associated with HLA alleles. Within an earlier analysis, most TCR beta V segments proved productive either about 90% or about 30% of the time.

The PCR was carried out with 60 Vbeta primers and 13 Jbeta primers. Profiling relied on immunoSEQ multiplex PCR, and the TCRdb table lists in-frame clones only, not all of them. The sample consists of hundreds of thousands of clones, about 77% of them appearing once. This receptor was identified in a boy aged 5-17 years in good health and CMV-seronegative. The rearrangement links TRBV2 to TRBJ2-7, with D maybe TRBD2 (5 bases). The sample comprised PBMCs. CDR3 sequence (DNA): TGTGCCAGCAGTGGCGGTAGCGCCTACGAGCAGTACTTC. Translated, it gives CASSGGSAYEQYF.